This entry describes one T cell receptor (beta chain). Sequenced by immunoSEQ multiplex PCR; TCRdb stores in-frame clones only, minus some. The profile covers under 750,000 clones, with 72% appearing a single time and under 2% taken by the ten largest. The sample is drawn from a study of shared clonotypes between healthy human individuals. Sequenced material: memory CD4+ T cells sorted from blood. Documented subset: CD45RA-negative fraction. The clonotype was recovered from a woman aged 25 to 39 in good health.

The CDR3 sequence: CASSGTGGATEAFF. In nucleotides, the CDR3 is TGCGCCAGCAGCGGGACAGGGGGCGCAACTGAAGCTTTCTTT. The chain employs TRBV5-1 and TRBJ1-1; 12 nucleotides line up with TRBD1. The germline CDR1 and CDR2 sequences are SGHRS and YFSETQ. This CDR3 is built from 14 residues. V was clipped by 4 bases and J by 5 bases; unmatched bases: 3. Based on the CDR3 plus reference TRBV5-1 and TRBJ1-1, the full variable domain is KAGVTQTPRYLIKTRGQQVTLSCSPISGHRSVSWYQQTPGQGLQFLFEYFSETQRNKGNFPGRFSGRQFSNSRSEMNVSTLELGDSALYLCASSGTGGATEAFFGQGTRLTVV.